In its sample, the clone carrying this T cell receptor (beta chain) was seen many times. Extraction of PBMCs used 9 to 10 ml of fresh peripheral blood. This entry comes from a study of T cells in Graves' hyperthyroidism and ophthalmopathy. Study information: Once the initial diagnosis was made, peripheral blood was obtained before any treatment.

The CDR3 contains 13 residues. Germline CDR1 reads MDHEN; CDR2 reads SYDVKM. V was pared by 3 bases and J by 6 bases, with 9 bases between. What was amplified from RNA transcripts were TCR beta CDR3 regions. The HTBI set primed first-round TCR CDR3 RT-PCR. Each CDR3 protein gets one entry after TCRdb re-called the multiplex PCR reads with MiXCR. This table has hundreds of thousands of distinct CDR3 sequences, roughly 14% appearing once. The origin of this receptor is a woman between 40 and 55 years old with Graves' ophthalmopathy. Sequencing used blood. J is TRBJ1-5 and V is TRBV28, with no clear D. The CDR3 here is CASSFGLIQPQHF. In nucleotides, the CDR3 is TGTGCCAGCAGTTTTGGCCTAATTCAGCCCCAGCATTTT. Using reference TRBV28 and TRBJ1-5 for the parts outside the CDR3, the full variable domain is DVKVTQSSRYLVKRTGEKVFLECVQDMDHENMFWYRQDPGLGLRLIYFSYDVKMKEKGDIPEGYSVSREKKERFSLILESASTNQTSMYLCASSFGLIQPQHFGDGTRLSIL.